The 7 T cell receptor beta chains below all came from one sample that was sequenced in a study of blood T cell repertoires in COVID-19. Repertoires were generated with immunoSEQ multiplex PCR, while TCRdb's copy carries only in-frame clones and drops some. The sample contains over 150,000 clones, just under 85% of which appear only once. The sample taken for sequencing was peripheral blood. The receptors stem from a woman of 80 years or more with COVID-19, enrolled during active disease.

This chain joins TRBV6-6 and TRBJ1-2, with TRBD1 identical over 8 bases. The CDR3 runs 12 residues. Germline loops: CDR1 MNHNY, CDR2 SVGAGI (reference sequence). V shed 5 bases, J shed 8 bases, and the junction held 4 bases outside the gene matches. The CDR3 DNA sequence: TGTGCCAGCAGTCCCGGACAGGGCGGCTACACCTTC. This sequence encodes CASSPGQGGYTF.

This chain connects TRBV6-5 to TRBJ2-7, with TRBD2 matching over 12 bases. The V segment lost 5 bases and the J segment 4 bases; nucleotides outside the gene matches: 6. CDR1 and CDR2 (germline): MNHEY, SVGAGI. The CDR3 extends over 15 amino acids. The CDR3 protein is CASSPGLAGSYEQYF. The CDR3 DNA sequence: TGTGCCAGCAGTCCTGGACTAGCGGGATCTTACGAGCAGTACTTC.

This clone was recorded once. The genes are TRBV5-1 and TRBJ2-1, with D perhaps TRBD2 (6 bases). The CDR3 is 15 residues long. Germline loops: CDR1 SGHRS, CDR2 YFSETQ. The V end lost 0 bases, the J end lost 7 bases, and 14 bases lay between the germline ends. The CDR3 nucleotides are TGCGCCAGCAGCTTGGAAACTAGCAGATATAATGAGCAGTTCTTC. The encoded protein is CASSLETSRYNEQFF. The variable domain in full, with the rest retrieved from reference TRBV5-1 and TRBJ2-1, is KAGVTQTPRYLIKTRGQQVTLSCSPISGHRSVSWYQQTPGQGLQFLFEYFSETQRNKGNFPGRFSGRQFSNSRSEMNVSTLELGDSALYLCASSLETSRYNEQFFGPGTRLTVL.

The chain combines TRBV11-2 with TRBJ2-3; 9 bases are shared with TRBD2. The length of the CDR3 is 16 residues. Germline-derived CDR1 and CDR2 are SGHAT and FQNNGV. V was clipped by 4 bases and J by 2 bases; unmatched bases: 7. Written as DNA, the CDR3 is TGTGCCAGCAGCTCCGCCCTAGCGGGGCTCACAGATACGCAGTATTTT. Translated, it gives CASSSALAGLTDTQYF.

The chain recombines TRBV18 with TRBJ2-5; 13 bases line up with TRBD2. The CDR3 has 15 residues. Trimming cost V 3 bases and J 3 bases; bases outside gene matches: 1. CDR1 KGHSH and CDR2 LQKENI come from the germline V gene. CDR3 DNA: TGTGCCAGCTCACCCGGACTAGCGGGAGAAGAGACCCAGTACTTC. Residues: CASSPGLAGEETQYF.

This clone appeared a few times. V usage is TRBV11-3 and J usage is TRBJ2-3; no definite D call. Trimming took 6 bases from V and 0 from J, leaving 7 bases between them. CDR1 SGHNT and CDR2 YENEEA come from the germline V gene. The CDR3 extends over 13 amino acids. CDR3 nucleotide sequence: TGTGCCAGCAGTGCGTATAGCACAGATACGCAGTATTTT. Its translation: CASSAYSTDTQYF.

A word on this clone: The junction does not match germline at one end; this may be a read error. The chain is built from TRBV19 and TRBJ2-1; 8 nucleotides match TRBD2. This CDR3 spans 14 amino acids. The germline V gene encodes CDR1 LNHDA and CDR2 SQIVND (reference sequence). For the CDR3, the DNA is TGTGCCAGTACCTCCCTAGCGGGCGGCAATAAGCAGTTCTTC. Its translation: CASTSLAGGNKQFF.